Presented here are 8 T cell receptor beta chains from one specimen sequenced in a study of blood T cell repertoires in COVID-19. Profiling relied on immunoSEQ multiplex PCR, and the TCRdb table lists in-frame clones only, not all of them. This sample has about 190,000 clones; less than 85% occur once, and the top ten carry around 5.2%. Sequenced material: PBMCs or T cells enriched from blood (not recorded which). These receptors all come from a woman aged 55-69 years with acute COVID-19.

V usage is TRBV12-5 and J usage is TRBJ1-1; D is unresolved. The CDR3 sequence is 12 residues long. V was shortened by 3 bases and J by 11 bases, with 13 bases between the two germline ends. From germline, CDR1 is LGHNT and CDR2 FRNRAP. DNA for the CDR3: TGTGCTAGTGGTTTCGGGGAGTTGGGGGCTTTCTTT. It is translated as CASGFGELGAFF.

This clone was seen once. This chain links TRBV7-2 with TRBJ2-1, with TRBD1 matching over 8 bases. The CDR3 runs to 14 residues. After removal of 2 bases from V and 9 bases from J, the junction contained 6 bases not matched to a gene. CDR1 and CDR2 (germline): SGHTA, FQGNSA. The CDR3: CASSLSPGGVEQFF. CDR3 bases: TGTGCCAGCAGCTTAAGTCCAGGGGGCGTTGAGCAGTTCTTC. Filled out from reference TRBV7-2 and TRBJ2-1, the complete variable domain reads GAGVSQSPSNKVTEKGKDVELRCDPISGHTALYWYRQSLGQGLEFLIYFQGNSAPDKSGLPSDRFSAERTGGSVSTLTIQRTQQEDSAVYLCASSLSPGGVEQFFGPGTRLTVL.

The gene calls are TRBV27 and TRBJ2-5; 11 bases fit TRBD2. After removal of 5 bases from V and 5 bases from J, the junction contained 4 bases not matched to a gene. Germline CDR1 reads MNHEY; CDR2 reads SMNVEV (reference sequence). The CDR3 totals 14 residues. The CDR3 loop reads CASSRLAGRETQYF. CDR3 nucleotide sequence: TGTGCCAGCAGTAGACTAGCGGGGCGGGAGACCCAGTACTTC.

CDR3 nucleotides: TGTGCCAGCAGCCGCGAGGGGAGGGACTATGGCTACACCTTC. Its protein is CASSREGRDYGYTF. The chain couples TRBV7-8 to TRBJ1-2, with D perhaps TRBD1 (5 bases). Germline CDR1 is SGHVS and CDR2 is FQNEAQ. Deletions cut 5 bases from V and 3 bases from J, with 13 bases between. CDR3 length: 14 amino acids.

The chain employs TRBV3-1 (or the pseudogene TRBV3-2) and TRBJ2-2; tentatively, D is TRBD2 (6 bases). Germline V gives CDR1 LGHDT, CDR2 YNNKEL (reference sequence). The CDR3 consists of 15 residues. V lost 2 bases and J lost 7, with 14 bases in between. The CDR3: CASSQRAGTGGELFF. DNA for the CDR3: TGTGCCAGCAGCCAACGAGCGGGTACAGGCGGGGAGCTGTTTTTT.

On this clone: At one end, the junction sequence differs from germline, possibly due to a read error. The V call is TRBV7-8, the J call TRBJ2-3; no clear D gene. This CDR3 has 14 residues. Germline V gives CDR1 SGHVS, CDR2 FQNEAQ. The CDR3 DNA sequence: TGTGCCAGCAGCTTAGCCAGCGCATCGGATACGAGGTGGTTT. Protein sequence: CASSLASASDTRWF.

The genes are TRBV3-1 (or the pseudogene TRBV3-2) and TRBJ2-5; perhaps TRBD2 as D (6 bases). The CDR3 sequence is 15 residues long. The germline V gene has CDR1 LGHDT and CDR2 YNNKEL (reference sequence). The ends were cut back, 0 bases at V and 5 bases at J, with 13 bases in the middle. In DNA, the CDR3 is TGTGCCAGCAGCCAAGACGGACTACTAAGGGAGACCCAGTACTTC. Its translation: CASSQDGLLRETQYF.

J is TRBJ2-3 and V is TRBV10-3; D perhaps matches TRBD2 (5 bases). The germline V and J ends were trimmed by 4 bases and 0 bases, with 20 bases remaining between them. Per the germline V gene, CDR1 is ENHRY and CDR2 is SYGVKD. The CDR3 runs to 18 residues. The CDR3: CAISGRWGASQSTDTQYF. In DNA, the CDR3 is TGTGCCATCAGTGGGCGATGGGGAGCGTCCCAAAGCACAGATACGCAGTATTTT.